The clone carrying this T cell receptor (beta chain) has just a few counts. TCRdb re-called the RT-PCR reads through MiXCR, storing one row per CDR3 protein. This sample yields about 160,000 distinct CDR3 sequences, of which 30% to 45% are seen a single time; roughly 52% belongs to the top ten. These data originate in a study of patients and donors after allogeneic stem cell transplantation. Germline assignment: CDR1 MNHEY and CDR2 SMNVEV (reference sequence). This CDR3 is 13 amino acids long. V was cut by 3 bases and J by 4 bases, with 9 bases left in between. The receptor was isolated from a human donor who was either an allogeneic HSCT recipient or a stem cell or donor lymphocyte infusion donor (not recorded which). It is not recorded whose cells these are; they may come from a transplant donor. The chain couples TRBV27 to TRBJ1-2; no clear D. Sequenced: blood, either unsorted or a sorted T cell fraction (not recorded which). The CDR3 region is CASSFSGFYGYTF. In DNA form, the CDR3 reads TGTGCCAGCAGTTTTTCCGGTTTCTATGGCTACACCTTC.